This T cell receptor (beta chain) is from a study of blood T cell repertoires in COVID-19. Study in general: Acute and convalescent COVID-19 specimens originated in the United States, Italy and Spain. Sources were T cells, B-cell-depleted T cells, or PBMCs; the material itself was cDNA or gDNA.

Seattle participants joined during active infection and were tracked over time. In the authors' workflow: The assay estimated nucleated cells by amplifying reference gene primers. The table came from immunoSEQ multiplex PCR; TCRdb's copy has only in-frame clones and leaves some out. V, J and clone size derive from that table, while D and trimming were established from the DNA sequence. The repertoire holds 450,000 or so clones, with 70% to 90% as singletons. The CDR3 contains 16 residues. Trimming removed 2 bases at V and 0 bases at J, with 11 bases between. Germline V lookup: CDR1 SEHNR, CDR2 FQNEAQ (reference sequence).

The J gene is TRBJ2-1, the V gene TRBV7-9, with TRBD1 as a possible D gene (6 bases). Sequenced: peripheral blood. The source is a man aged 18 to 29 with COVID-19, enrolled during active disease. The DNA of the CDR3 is TGTGCCAGCAGCTTAACAGGGCAAAGCTCCTACAATGAGCAGTTCTTC. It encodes CASSLTGQSSYNEQFF.